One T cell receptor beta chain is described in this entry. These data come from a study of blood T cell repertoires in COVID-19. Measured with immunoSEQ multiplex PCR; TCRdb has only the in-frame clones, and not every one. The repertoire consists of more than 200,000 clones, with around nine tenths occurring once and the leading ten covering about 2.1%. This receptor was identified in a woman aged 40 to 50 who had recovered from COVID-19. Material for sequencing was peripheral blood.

This chain's CDR3 is CASSQWQRGGNTGELFF. The CDR3 DNA sequence: TGTGCCAGCAGCCAGTGGCAGCGGGGGGGCAACACCGGGGAGCTGTTTTTT. The chain uses TRBV7-2 and TRBJ2-2; 10 bases match TRBD2. Germline values: CDR1 SGHTA, CDR2 FQGNSA. The V segment lost 5 bases and the J segment 2 bases; nucleotides outside the gene matches: 8. CDR3 length: 17 residues. Full variable domain (missing parts from reference TRBV7-2 and TRBJ2-2): GAGVSQSPSNKVTEKGKDVELRCDPISGHTALYWYRQSLGQGLEFLIYFQGNSAPDKSGLPSDRFSAERTGGSVSTLTIQRTQQEDSAVYLCASSQWQRGGNTGELFFGEGSRLTVL.